This TCR beta chain was recorded in a study of blood T cell repertoires in COVID-19. Study-level background: COVID-19 samples collected from the United States, Italy and Spain covered acute and convalescent phases. Nucleic acid was either cDNA or gDNA, and it came from T cells, B-cell-depleted T cells, or PBMCs.

This clone came up many times. There are 17 residues in the CDR3. The germline gives CDR1 LNHDA, CDR2 SQIVND (reference sequence). Unmatched junction bases numbered 17, after V lost 5 bases and J lost 7 bases. Per the original methods: Nucleated cell number was recorded as an estimate derived from reference gene primer amplification. Libraries were prepared by immunoSEQ multiplex PCR; TCRdb keeps only in-frame clonotypes and omits some of them. V, J and clone size reflect that table, while D and trimming were determined from the DNA. The top ten clones hold 6.9% of a sample with nearly 200,000 clones, roughly four fifths of them seen once.

What was sequenced was peripheral blood. The chain employs TRBV19 and TRBJ2-7; 10 bases fit TRBD2. This TCR derives from a human donor with acute or convalescent COVID-19. The donor label of this sample is uncertain. The CDR3 nucleotides read TGTGCCAGTAGTCCCGAGGGTAGCGGGAGGTCTCTTTTGGAGCAGTACTTC. The encoded protein is CASSPEGSGRSLLEQYF.